The present entry profiles one TCR beta chain with its context. These data belong to a study of blood T cells in healthy people across ages. About the research overall: Capture by template switching was about one barcoded beta molecule per two T cells.

The authors ran a second PCR of 7 to 11 cycles using a sample-barcoded 5' primer and a J-beta primer mix. Each CDR3 protein is one row after TCRdb ran MiXCR on the 5' RACE reads. The data hold some 1.6 million distinct CDR3 sequences, with about 32% observed a single time. From germline, CDR1 is DFQATT and CDR2 SNEGSKA (reference sequence). Trimming removed 1 base at V and 11 bases at J, with 15 bases between. CDR3 length equals 13 residues. This clonotype was sampled from a woman aged 30 to 39 in good health. The sequenced sample was blood. The V call is TRBV20-1, the J call TRBJ2-4; D possibly corresponds to TRBD2 (5 bases). The CDR3 loop is CSARGEAGLVQYF. CDR3 nucleotide sequence: TGCAGTGCTAGAGGAGAGGCGGGTTTGGTTCAGTACTTC.